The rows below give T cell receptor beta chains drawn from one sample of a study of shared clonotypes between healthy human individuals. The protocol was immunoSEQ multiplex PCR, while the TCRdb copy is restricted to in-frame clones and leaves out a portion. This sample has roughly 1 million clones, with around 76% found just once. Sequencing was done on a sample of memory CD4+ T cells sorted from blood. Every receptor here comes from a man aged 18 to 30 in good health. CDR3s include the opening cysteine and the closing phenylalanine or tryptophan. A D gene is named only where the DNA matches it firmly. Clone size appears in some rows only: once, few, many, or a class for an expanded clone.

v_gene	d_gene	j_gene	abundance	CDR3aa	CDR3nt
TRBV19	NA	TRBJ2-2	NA	CASSIIGPTGELFF	TGTGCCAGTAGTATAATAGGACCCACCGGGGAGCTGTTTTTT
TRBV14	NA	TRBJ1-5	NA	CASSQEGVRHRLKPNQPQHF	TGTGCCAGCAGCCAAGAAGGGGTAAGGCACAGATTAAAACCCAATCAGCCCCAGCATTTT
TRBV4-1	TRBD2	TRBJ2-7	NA	CASSQVSSGGQHSYEQYF	TGCGCCAGCAGCCAAGTAAGTAGCGGGGGACAACACTCCTACGAGCAGTACTTC
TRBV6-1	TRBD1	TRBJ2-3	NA	CATGTGGTDTQYF	TGTGCCACCGGGACAGGTGGCACAGATACGCAGTATTTT
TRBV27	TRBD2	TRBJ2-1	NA	CASSLLAGVGDEQFF	TGTGCCAGCAGTCTCCTAGCGGGAGTAGGCGATGAGCAGTTCTTC
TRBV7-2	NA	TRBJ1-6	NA	CASSSGGGNSPLHF	TGTGCCAGCAGCTCCGGAGGCGGTAATTCACCCCTCCACTTT
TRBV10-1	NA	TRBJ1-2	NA	CASSPERGYGYTF	TGCGCCAGCAGTCCGGAACGGGGCTATGGCTACACCTTC
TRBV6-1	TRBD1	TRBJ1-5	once	CASSETGGVSNQPQHF	TGTGCCAGCAGTGAGACAGGGGGTGTGAGCAATCAGCCCCAGCATTTT
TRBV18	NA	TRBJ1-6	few	CASSLLGDNSPLHF	TGTGCCAGCTCACTCCTGGGCGATAATTCACCCCTCCACTTT
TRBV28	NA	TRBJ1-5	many	CASNWQGIWGNQPQHF	TGTGCCAGCAATTGGCAGGGCATATGGGGCAATCAGCCCCAGCATTTT
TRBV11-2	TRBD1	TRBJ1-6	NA	CASSRAGTGNSPLHF	TGTGCCAGCAGCCGAGCCGGGACAGGGAATTCACCCCTCCACTTT
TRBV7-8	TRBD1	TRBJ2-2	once	CASSLTGTGKAGELFF	TGTGCCAGCAGCTTAACCGGGACAGGGAAAGCCGGGGAGCTGTTTTTT
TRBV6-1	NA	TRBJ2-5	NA	CASSNRARLETQYF	TGTGCCAGCAGTAACAGGGCCAGACTAGAGACCCAGTACTTC
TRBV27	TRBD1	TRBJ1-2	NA	CASSRQGTYGYTF	TGTGCCAGTTCACGACAGGGGACATATGGCTACACCTTC
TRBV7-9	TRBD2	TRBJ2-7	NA	CASSPSGSSNEQYF	TGCGCCAGCAGCCCCAGCGGGAGCAGCAACGAGCAGTACTTC
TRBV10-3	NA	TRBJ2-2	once	CAISEGGALNAGELFF	TGTGCCATCAGTGAGGGGGGCGCTCTGAACGCCGGGGAGCTGTTTTTT
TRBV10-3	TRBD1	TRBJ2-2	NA	CAISGGTGDTGELFF	TGTGCCATCAGTGGGGGGACAGGGGACACCGGGGAGCTGTTTTTT
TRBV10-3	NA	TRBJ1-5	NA	CAISDGPSNQPQHF	TGTGCCATCAGTGACGGGCCGAGCAATCAGCCCCAGCATTTT
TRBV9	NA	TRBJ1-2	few	CASSVDWRYTF	TGTGCCAGCAGCGTAGATTGGCGCTACACCTTC
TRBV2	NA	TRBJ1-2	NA	CASSEGQGLYYGYTF	TGTGCCAGCAGTGAAGGCCAGGGGCTGTATTATGGCTACACCTTC
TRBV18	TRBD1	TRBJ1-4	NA	CASSPQGAINEKLFF	TGTGCCAGCTCACCACAGGGGGCTATCAATGAAAAACTGTTTTTT
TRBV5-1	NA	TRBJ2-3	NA	CASSRDGSTFTDTQYF	TGCGCCAGCAGCCGGGACGGCTCCACTTTCACAGATACGCAGTATTTT
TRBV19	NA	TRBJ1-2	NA	CASSIAGGGPGYTF	TGTGCCAGTAGTATAGCCGGCGGGGGGCCTGGCTACACCTTC
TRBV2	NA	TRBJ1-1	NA	CASRGEVGTEAFF	TGTGCCAGCAGGGGGGAGGTTGGCACTGAAGCTTTCTTT
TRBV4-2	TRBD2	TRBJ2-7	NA	CASSRNLAGPYEQYF	TGTGCCAGCAGCCGAAATCTAGCGGGACCCTACGAGCAGTACTTC